This T cell receptor beta chain was recovered during a study of tumor-infiltrating lymphocytes in oesophageal squamous cell carcinoma. TCRdb processed the PCR reads anew with MiXCR; each CDR3 protein has one entry. The sample consists of some 20,000 distinct CDR3 sequences, about 50% of them appearing once. Only a few counts were recorded for this clonotype. Trimming at V came to 5 bases and at J to 16 bases, leaving 9 bases not matched to a gene. The CDR3 is made up of 12 amino acids. The germline V gene has CDR1 SGHVS and CDR2 FQNEAQ. The receptor was derived from a male donor with esophageal squamous cell carcinoma. Sequenced input: esophageal tumor tissue. The rearrangement links TRBV7-8 to TRBJ2-1; TRBD1 agrees at 9 bases. CDR3 nucleotide sequence: TGTGCCAGCAGCCATACCCGGGACAGGGACTTCTTC. The encoded protein is CASSHTRDRDFF. Full variable domain (missing parts from reference TRBV7-8 and TRBJ2-1): GAGVSQSPRYKVAKRGQDVALRCDPISGHVSLFWYQQALGQGPEFLTYFQNEAQLDKSGLPSDRFFAERPEGSVSTLKIQRTQQEDSAVYLCASSHTRDRDFFGPGTRLTVL.